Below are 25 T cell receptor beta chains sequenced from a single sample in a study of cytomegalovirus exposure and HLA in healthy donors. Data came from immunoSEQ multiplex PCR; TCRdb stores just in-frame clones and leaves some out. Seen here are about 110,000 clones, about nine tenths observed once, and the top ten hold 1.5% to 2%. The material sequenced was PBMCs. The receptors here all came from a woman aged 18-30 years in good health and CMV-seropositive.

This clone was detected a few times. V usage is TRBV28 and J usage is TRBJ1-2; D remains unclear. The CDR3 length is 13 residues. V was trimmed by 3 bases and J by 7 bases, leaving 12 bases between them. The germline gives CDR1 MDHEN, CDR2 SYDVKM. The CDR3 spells CASSFRGLGGYTF. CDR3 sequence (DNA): TGTGCCAGCAGTTTCCGAGGGTTGGGTGGCTACACCTTC.

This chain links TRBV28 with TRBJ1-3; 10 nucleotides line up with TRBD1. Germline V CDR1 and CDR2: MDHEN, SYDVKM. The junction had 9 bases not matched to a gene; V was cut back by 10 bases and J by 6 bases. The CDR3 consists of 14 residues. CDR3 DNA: TGTGCCACCGTGACAGGGGGCGTTTTAAACACCATATATTTT. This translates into CATVTGGVLNTIYF.

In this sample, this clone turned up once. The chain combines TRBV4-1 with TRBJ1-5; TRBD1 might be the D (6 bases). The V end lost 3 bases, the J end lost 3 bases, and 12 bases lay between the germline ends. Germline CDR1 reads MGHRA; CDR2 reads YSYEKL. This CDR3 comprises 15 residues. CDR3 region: CASSHPGDANQPQHF. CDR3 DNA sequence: TGCGCCAGCAGCCACCCAGGGGACGCCAATCAGCCCCAGCATTTT.

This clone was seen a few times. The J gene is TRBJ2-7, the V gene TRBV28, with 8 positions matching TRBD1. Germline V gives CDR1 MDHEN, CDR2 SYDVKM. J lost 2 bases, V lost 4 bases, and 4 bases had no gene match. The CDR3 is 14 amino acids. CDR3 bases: TGTGCCAGCAGTTCCGGACAGGGTCCCTACGAGCAGTACTTC. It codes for CASSSGQGPYEQYF.

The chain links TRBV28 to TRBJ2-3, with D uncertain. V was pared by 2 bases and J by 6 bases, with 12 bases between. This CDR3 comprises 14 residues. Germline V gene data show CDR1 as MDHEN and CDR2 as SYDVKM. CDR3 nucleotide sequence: TGTGCCAGCAGTTTAGGTAGACTCTGGGATACGCAGTATTTT. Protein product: CASSLGRLWDTQYF.

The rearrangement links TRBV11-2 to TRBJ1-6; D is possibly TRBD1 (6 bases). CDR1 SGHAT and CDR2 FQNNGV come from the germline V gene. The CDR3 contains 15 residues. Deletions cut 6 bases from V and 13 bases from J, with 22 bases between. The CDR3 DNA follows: TGTGCCAGCAGTCACGAACCCGGGACAACCGGGCCCCTCCACTTT. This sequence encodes CASSHEPGTTGPLHF.

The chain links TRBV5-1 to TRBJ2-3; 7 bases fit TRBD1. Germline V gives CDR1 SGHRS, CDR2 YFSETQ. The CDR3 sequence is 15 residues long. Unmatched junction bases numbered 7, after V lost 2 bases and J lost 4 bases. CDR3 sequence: CASSLYRGNSDTQYF. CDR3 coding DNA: TGCGCCAGCAGCTTATACAGGGGAAACTCAGATACGCAGTATTTT. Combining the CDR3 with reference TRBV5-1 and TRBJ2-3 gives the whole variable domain KAGVTQTPRYLIKTRGQQVTLSCSPISGHRSVSWYQQTPGQGLQFLFEYFSETQRNKGNFPGRFSGRQFSNSRSEMNVSTLELGDSALYLCASSLYRGNSDTQYFGPGTRLTVL.

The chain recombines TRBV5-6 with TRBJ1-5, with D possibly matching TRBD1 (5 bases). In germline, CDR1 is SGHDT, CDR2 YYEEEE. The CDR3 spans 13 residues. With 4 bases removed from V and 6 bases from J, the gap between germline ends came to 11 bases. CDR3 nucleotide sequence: TGTGCCAGCAGCGCCGGCAGGGCTCAGCCCCAGCATTTT. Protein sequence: CASSAGRAQPQHF.

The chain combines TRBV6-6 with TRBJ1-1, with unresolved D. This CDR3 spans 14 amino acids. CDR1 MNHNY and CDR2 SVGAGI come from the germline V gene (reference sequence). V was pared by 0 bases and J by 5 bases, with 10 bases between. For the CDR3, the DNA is TGTGCCAGCAGTTACTCCTCGGGGAGTACTGAAGCTTTCTTT. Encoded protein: CASSYSSGSTEAFF.

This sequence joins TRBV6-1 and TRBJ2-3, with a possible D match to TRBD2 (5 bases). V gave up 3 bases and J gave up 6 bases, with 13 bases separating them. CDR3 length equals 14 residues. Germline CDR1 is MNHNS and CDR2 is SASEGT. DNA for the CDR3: TGTGCCAGCAGTGATCTCCTAGCTCTGGATACGCAGTATTTT. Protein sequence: CASSDLLALDTQYF.

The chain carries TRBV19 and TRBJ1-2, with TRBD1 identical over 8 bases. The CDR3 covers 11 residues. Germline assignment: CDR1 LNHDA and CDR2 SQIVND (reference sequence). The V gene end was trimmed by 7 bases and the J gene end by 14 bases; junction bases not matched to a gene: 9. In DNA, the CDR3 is TGTGCCAGTATCAAAGGACAGGGATGGACCTTC. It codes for CASIKGQGWTF.

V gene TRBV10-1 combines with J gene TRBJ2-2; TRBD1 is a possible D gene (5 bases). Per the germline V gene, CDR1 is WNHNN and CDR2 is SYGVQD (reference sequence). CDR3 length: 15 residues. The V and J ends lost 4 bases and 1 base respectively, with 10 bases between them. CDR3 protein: CASSGGTGNTGELFF. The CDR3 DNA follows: TGCGCCAGCAGTGGGGGAACAGGGAACACCGGGGAGCTGTTTTTT.

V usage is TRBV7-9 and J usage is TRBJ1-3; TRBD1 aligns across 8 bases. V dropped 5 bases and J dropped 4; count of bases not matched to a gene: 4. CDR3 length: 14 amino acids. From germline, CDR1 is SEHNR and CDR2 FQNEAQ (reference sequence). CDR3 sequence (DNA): TGTGCCAGCAGCCGAGGACAGGGAGGAAACACCATATATTTT. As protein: CASSRGQGGNTIYF.

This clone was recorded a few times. CDR3 loop: CASSHRTGRNSPLHF. As DNA, the CDR3 is TGCGCCAGCAGCCATAGGACAGGGCGAAATTCACCCCTCCACTTT. This sequence joins TRBV4-1 and TRBJ1-6, with 8 bases matching TRBD1. CDR1 is MGHRA and CDR2 is YSYEKL in the germline V gene. The length of the CDR3 is 15 residues. V lost 3 bases to trimming and J lost 7 bases; unmatched junction nucleotides: 5.

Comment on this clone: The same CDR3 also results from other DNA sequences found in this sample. This chain's CDR3 is CASRKGLAADTQYF. The CDR3 bases are TGTGCCAGCAGAAAAGGACTAGCCGCAGATACGCAGTATTTT. The rearrangement uses TRBV6-5 and TRBJ2-3, with TRBD2 matching 8 bases. The J segment lost 4 bases and the V segment lost 6 bases, leaving 6 bases of the junction unmatched. Germline CDR1 is MNHEY and CDR2 is SVGAGI. This CDR3 spans 14 amino acids.

The CDR3 region is CASSFQGLDTGELFF. The CDR3 DNA sequence: TGTGCCAGCAGCTTTCAGGGATTGGACACCGGGGAGCTGTTTTTT. The J gene is TRBJ2-2, the V gene TRBV5-8; weak D call: TRBD1 (5 bases). CDR3 length equals 15 residues. Germline CDR1 reads SGHTS; CDR2 reads YDEGEE. V lost 2 bases to trimming and J lost 3 bases, with 11 bases between them.

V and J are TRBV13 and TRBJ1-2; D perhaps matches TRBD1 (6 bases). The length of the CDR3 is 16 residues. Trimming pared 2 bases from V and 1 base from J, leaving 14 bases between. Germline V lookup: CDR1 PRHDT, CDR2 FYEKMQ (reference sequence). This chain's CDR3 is CASSLMGGLGNYGYTF. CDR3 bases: TGTGCCAGCAGCTTAATGGGGGGGCTGGGTAACTATGGCTACACCTTC.

The CDR3 coding sequence is TGTGCCAGCAGGCGGGGACAGGGGACGGAAAAACTGTTTTTT. This encodes CASRRGQGTEKLFF. The chain couples TRBV6-5 to TRBJ1-4; TRBD1 matches at 10 bases. CDR3 length equals 14 residues. From germline, CDR1 is MNHEY and CDR2 SVGAGI. Germline trimming cut 6 bases from V and 8 bases from J; bases unmatched to any gene: 6.

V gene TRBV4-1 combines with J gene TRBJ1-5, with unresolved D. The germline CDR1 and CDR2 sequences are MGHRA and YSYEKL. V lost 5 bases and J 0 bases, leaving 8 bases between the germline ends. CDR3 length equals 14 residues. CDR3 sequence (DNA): TGCGCCAGCAGCAATACGGGTAGCAATCAGCCCCAGCATTTT. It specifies CASSNTGSNQPQHF.

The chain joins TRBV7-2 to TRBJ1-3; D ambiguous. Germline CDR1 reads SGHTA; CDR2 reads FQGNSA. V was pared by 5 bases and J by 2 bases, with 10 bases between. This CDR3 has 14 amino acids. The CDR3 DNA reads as TGTGCCAGCAGCGCCCCAGCGACTGGAAACACCATATATTTT. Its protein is CASSAPATGNTIYF.

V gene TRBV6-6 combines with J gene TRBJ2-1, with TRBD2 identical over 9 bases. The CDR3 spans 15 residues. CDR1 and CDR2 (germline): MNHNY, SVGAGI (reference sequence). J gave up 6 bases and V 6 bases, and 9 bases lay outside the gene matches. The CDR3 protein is CASRRAGGPSNEQFF. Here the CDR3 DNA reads TGTGCCAGCAGGAGGGCGGGGGGGCCGAGCAATGAGCAGTTCTTC.

The CDR3 sequence is CASSRFLSEQFF. CDR3 bases: TGTGCCAGCAGCCGGTTCTTATCTGAGCAGTTCTTC. This chain joins TRBV9 and TRBJ2-1; D unresolved. The CDR3 totals 12 residues. Trimming took 4 bases from V and 9 from J, leaving 11 bases between them. Germline V gene lookup returns CDR1 SGDLS and CDR2 YYNGEE.

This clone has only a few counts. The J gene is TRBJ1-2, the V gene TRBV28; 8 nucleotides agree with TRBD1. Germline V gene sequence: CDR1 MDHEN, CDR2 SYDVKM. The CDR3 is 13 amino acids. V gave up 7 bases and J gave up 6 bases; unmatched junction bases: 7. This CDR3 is CASTVTGVDGYTF. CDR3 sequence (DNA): TGTGCCAGCACCGTGACAGGGGTGGATGGCTACACCTTC.

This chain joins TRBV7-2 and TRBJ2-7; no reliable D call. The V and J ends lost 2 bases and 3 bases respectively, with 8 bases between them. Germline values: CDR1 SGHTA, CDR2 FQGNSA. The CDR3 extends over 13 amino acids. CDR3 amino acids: CASSLSGGYEQYV. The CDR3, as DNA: TGTGCCAGCAGCTTATCCGGCGGCTACGAGCAGTACGTC.

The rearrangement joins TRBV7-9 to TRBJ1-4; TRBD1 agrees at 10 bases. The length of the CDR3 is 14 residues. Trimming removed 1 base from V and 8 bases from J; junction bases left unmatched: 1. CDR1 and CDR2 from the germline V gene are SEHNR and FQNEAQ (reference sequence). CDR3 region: CASSLGQGAEKLFF. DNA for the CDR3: TGTGCCAGCAGCTTAGGACAGGGGGCGGAAAAACTGTTTTTT.